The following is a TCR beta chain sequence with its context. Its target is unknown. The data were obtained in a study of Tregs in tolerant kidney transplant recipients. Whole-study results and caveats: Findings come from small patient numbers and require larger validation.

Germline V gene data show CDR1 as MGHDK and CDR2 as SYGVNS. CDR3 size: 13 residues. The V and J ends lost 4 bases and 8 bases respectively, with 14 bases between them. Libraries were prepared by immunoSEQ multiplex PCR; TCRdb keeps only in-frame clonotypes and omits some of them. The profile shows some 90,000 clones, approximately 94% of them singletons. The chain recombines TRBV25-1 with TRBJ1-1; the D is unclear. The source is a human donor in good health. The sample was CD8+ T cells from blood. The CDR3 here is CASSVSSGLEAFF. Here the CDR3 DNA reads TGTGCCAGCAGTGTATCGTCGGGCCTCGAAGCTTTCTTT.